This T cell receptor (beta chain) comes out of a study of cytomegalovirus exposure and HLA in healthy donors. The sample holds a few counts of this clone. Germline V gene lookup returns CDR1 SGHNT and CDR2 YENEEA. With 0 bases clipped from V and 1 base from J, the junction kept 3 bases outside the gene matches. The CDR3 runs to 16 residues. Vbeta (60) and Jbeta (13) primers were used in the PCR. This table comes from immunoSEQ multiplex PCR, and its TCRdb copy is limited to in-frame clones, with some not included. Of 150,000 to 200,000 clones in the sample, 68% are singletons; the top ten hold less than 11%.

This chain links TRBV11-3 with TRBJ1-1; 9 bases agree with TRBD1. The clonotype originates from a man aged 25 to 40 in good health and CMV-seropositive. Sequenced: PBMCs. This CDR3 reads CASSLDSTGGNTEAFF. CDR3 in DNA: TGTGCCAGCAGCTTAGACTCGACAGGGGGGAACACTGAAGCTTTCTTT.